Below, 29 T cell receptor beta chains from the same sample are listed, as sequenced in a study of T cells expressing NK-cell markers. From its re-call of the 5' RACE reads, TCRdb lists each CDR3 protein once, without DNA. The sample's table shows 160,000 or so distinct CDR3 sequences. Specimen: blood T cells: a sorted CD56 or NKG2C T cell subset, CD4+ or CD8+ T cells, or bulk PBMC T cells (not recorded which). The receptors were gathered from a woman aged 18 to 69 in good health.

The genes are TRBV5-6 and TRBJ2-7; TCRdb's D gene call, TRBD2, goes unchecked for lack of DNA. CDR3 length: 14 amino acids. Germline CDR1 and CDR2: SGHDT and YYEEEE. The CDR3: CASSTGTSGYEQYF.

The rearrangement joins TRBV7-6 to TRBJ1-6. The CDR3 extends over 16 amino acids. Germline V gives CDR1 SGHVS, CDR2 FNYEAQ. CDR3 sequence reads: CASSLKIPSSGSPLHF.

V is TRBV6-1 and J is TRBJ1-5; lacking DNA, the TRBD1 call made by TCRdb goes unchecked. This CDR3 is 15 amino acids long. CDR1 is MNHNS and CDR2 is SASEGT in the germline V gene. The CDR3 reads CASSRDRGGGQPQHF.

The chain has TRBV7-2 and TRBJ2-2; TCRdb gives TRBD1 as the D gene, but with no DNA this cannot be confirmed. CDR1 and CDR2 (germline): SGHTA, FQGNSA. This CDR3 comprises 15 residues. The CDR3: CASSLFGTDTGELFF.

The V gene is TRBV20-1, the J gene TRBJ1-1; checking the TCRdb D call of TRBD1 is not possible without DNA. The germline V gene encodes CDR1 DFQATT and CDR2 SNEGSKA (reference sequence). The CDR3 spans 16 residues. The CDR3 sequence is CSARDQEKGANTEAFF.

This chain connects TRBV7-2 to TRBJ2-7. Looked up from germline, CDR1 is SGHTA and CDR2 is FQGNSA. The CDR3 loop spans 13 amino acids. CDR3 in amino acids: CASGPGASYEQYF.

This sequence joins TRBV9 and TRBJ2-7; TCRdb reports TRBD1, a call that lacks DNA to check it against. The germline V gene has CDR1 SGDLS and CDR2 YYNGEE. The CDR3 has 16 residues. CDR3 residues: CASSVAPGTAVYEQYF.

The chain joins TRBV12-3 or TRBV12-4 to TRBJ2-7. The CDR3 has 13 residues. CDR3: CASSLGHVYEQYF.

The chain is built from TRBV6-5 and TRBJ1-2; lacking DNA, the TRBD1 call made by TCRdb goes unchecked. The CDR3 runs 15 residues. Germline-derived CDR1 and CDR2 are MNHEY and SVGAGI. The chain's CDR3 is CASSYLRDPGYGYTF.

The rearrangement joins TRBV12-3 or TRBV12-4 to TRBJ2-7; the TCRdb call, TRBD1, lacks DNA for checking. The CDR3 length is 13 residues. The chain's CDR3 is CASSRDRSYEQYF.

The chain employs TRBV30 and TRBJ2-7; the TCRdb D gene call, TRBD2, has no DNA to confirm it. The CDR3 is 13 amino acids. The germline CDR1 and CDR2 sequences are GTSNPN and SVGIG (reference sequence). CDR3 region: CAWSWTGTYEQYF.

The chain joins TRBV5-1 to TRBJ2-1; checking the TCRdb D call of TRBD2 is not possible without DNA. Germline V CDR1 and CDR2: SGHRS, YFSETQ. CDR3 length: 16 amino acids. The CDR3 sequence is CASRMATSGWVVKQFF.

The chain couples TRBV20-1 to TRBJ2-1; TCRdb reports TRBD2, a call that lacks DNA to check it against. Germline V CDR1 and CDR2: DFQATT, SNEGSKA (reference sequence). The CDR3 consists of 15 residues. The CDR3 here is CSVIIAESSYNEQFF.

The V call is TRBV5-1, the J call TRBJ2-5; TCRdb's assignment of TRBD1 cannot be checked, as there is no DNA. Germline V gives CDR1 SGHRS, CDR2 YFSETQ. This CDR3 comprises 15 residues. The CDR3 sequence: CASREVGAMQETQYF.

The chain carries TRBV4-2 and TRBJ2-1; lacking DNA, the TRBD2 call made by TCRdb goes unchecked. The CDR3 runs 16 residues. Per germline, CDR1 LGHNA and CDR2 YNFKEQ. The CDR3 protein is CASSLRLAGGLNEQFF.

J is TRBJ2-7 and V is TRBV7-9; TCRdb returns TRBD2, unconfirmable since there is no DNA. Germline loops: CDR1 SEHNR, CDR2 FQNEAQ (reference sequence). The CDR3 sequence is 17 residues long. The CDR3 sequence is CASSFKSGTWSSYEQYF.

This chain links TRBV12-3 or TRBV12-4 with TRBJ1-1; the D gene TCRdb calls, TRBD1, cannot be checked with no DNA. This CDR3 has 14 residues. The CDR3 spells CASSWGLGNTEAFF.

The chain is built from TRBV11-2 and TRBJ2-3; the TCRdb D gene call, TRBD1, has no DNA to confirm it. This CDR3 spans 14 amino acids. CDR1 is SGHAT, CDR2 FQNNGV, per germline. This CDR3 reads CASSTQPLEDTQYF. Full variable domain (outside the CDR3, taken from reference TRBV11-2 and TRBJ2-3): EAGVAQSPRYKIIEKRQSVAFWCNPISGHATLYWYQQILGQGPKLLIQFQNNGVVDDSQLPKDRFSAERLKGVDSTLKIQPAKLEDSAVYLCASSTQPLEDTQYFGPGTRLTVL.

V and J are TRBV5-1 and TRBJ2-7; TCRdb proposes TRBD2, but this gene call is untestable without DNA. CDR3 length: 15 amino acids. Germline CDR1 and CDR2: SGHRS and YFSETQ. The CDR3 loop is CASSLGGNSVHEQYF.

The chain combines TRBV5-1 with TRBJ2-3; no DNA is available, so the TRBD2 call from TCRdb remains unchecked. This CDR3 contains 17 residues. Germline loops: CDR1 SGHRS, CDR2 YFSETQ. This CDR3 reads CASSKTSGGASTDTQYF.

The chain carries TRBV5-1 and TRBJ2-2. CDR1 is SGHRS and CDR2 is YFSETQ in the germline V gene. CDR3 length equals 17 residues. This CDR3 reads CASSSSRTFVSSGELFF.

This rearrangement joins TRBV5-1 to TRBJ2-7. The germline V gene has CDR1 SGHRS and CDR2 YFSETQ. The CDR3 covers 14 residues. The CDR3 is CASSLGQRNDEQYF.

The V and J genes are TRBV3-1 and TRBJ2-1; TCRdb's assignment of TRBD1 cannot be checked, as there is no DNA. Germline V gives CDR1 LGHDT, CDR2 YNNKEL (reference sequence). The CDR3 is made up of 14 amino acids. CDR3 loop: CASSRGWPYNEQFF.

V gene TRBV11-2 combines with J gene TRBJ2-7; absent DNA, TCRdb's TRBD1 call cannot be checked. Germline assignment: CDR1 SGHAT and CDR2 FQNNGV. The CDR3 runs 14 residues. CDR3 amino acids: CASSLWDSSYEQYF.

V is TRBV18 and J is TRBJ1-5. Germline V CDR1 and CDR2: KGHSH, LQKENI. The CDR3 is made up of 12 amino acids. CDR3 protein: CASSPPGQPQHF.

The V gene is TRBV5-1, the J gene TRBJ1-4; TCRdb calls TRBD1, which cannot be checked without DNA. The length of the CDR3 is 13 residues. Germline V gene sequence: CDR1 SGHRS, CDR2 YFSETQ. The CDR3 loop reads CATRDGYNEKLFF. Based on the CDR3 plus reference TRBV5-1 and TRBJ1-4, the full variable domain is KAGVTQTPRYLIKTRGQQVTLSCSPISGHRSVSWYQQTPGQGLQFLFEYFSETQRNKGNFPGRFSGRQFSNSRSEMNVSTLELGDSALYLCATRDGYNEKLFFGSGTQLSVL.

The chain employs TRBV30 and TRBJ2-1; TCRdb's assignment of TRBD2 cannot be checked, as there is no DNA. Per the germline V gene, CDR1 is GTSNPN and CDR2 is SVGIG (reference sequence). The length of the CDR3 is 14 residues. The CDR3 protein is CAWRRSGSYNEQFF.

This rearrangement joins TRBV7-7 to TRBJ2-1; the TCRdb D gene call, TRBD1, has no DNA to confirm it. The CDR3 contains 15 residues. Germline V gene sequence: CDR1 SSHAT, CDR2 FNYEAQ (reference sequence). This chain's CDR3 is CASSLGAGEGYEQFF.

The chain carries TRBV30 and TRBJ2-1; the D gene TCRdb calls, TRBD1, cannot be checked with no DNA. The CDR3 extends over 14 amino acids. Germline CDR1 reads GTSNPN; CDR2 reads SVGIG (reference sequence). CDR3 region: CAWDGASANNEQFF.